The rows below give T cell receptor beta chains drawn from one sample of a study of OX40 agonist ivuxolimab in advanced cancers. Clones were read by immunoSEQ multiplex PCR, and TCRdb kept only the in-frame ones, dropping some. The profile shows some 150,000 clones, approximately 90% of them singletons. Sequenced material: CD4+ or CD8+ T cells sorted from blood, taken in a trial of the OX40 agonist ivuxolimab. These receptors all stem from an adult with an advanced solid tumor such as melanoma, head and neck, liver or kidney cancer. CDR3s include the opening cysteine and the closing phenylalanine or tryptophan. The order of the fields is CDR3 protein, CDR3 DNA, D gene, clone size, V gene, J gene. The D gene is left open where the match is weak. Clone size is shown for a subset of rows, as once, few, many or a class of expanded clone.

CDR3 protein: CASSLLLAGEVDTQYF
CDR3 DNA: TGTGCCAGCAGCCTCCTACTAGCGGGAGAAGTCGATACGCAGTATTTT
D gene: TRBD2
clone size: .
V gene: TRBV5-4
J gene: TRBJ2-3

CDR3 protein: CASRKPGGEETQYF
CDR3 DNA: TGTGCCAGTAGGAAGCCCGGAGGTGAAGAGACCCAGTACTTC
D gene: .
clone size: .
V gene: TRBV19
J gene: TRBJ2-5

CDR3 protein: CASSHPTDEQFF
CDR3 DNA: TGCGCCAGCAGCCACCCGACGGACGAGCAGTTCTTC
D gene: .
clone size: .
V gene: TRBV5-1
J gene: TRBJ2-1

CDR3 protein: CASSQIDSLNTEAFF
CDR3 DNA: TGCGCCAGCAGCCAAATCGACAGCTTGAACACTGAAGCTTTCTTT
D gene: .
clone size: .
V gene: TRBV4-1
J gene: TRBJ1-1

CDR3 protein: CAISEAPMTDTQYF
CDR3 DNA: TGTGCCATCAGTGAGGCCCCAATGACAGATACGCAGTATTTT
D gene: .
clone size: .
V gene: TRBV10-3
J gene: TRBJ2-3

CDR3 protein: CASSEAKETRTKYNEQFF
CDR3 DNA: TGTGCCAGCAGTGAAGCAAAGGAGACTAGGACTAAATACAATGAGCAGTTCTTC
D gene: .
clone size: .
V gene: TRBV2
J gene: TRBJ2-1

CDR3 protein: CAISGRDRDGSPLHF
CDR3 DNA: TGTGCCATCAGTGGGAGGGACAGGGACGGATCACCCCTCCACTTT
D gene: TRBD1
clone size: .
V gene: TRBV10-3
J gene: TRBJ1-6

CDR3 protein: CASREGLSSYEQYF
CDR3 DNA: TGTGCCAGCCGCGAGGGACTAAGCTCCTACGAGCAGTACTTC
D gene: TRBD2
clone size: .
V gene: TRBV18
J gene: TRBJ2-7

CDR3 protein: CASSGSGSSDEQYF
CDR3 DNA: TGTGCCAGCAGTGGGAGCGGGAGTAGTGACGAGCAGTACTTC
D gene: TRBD2
clone size: few
V gene: TRBV25-1
J gene: TRBJ2-7

CDR3 protein: CASGLSGFGNGYTF
CDR3 DNA: TGTGCTAGTGGTTTGAGTGGGTTTGGTAATGGCTACACCTTC
D gene: .
clone size: .
V gene: TRBV12-5
J gene: TRBJ1-2

CDR3 protein: CSVVGGSSPNEQFF
CDR3 DNA: TGCAGCGTTGTGGGCGGGAGTAGCCCCAATGAGCAGTTCTTC
D gene: TRBD2
clone size: once
V gene: TRBV29-1
J gene: TRBJ2-1

CDR3 protein: CASSDGGIGTDTQYF
CDR3 DNA: TGTGCCAGCAGTGATGGCGGGATTGGCACAGATACGCAGTATTTT
D gene: .
clone size: .
V gene: TRBV6-4
J gene: TRBJ2-3

CDR3 protein: CASSPRQVQETQYF
CDR3 DNA: TGTGCCAGCAGTCCCCGACAAGTCCAAGAGACCCAGTACTTC
D gene: .
clone size: .
V gene: TRBV27
J gene: TRBJ2-5

CDR3 protein: CASSEDYRGYEQYF
CDR3 DNA: TGTGCCAGCAGTGAAGACTACCGGGGCTACGAGCAGTACTTC
D gene: .
clone size: .
V gene: TRBV6-1
J gene: TRBJ2-7

CDR3 protein: CASTLEGTNYGYTF
CDR3 DNA: TGTGCCAGCACCCTAGAAGGAACTAACTATGGCTACACCTTC
D gene: .
clone size: .
V gene: TRBV2
J gene: TRBJ1-2

CDR3 protein: CASSTPVDRMNTEAFF
CDR3 DNA: TGTGCCAGCAGTACTCCCGTGGACAGGATGAACACTGAAGCTTTCTTT
D gene: TRBD1
clone size: .
V gene: TRBV6-6
J gene: TRBJ1-1

CDR3 protein: CASTPPTTDTQYF
CDR3 DNA: TGCGCCAGCACTCCTCCAACCACAGATACGCAGTATTTT
D gene: .
clone size: .
V gene: TRBV10-2
J gene: TRBJ2-3

CDR3 protein: CASSWGTGDNQPQHF
CDR3 DNA: TGCGCCAGCAGCTGGGGGACGGGAGATAATCAGCCCCAGCATTTT
D gene: .
clone size: .
V gene: TRBV5-1
J gene: TRBJ1-5

CDR3 protein: CASRTNSNQPQHF
CDR3 DNA: TGTGCCAGCAGAACAAATAGCAATCAGCCCCAGCATTTT
D gene: .
clone size: once
V gene: TRBV6-5
J gene: TRBJ1-5

CDR3 protein: CASSSFYEQYF
CDR3 DNA: TGTGCCAGCAGCTCATTTTACGAGCAGTACTTC
D gene: .
clone size: .
V gene: TRBV5-6
J gene: TRBJ2-7

CDR3 protein: CASSFGETEAFF
CDR3 DNA: TGTGCCAGCAGCTTCGGGGAGACTGAAGCTTTCTTT
D gene: .
clone size: few
V gene: TRBV5-4
J gene: TRBJ1-1

CDR3 protein: CASSLFLSGKHFTDTQYF
CDR3 DNA: TGCGCCAGCAGCTTGTTTCTTTCGGGCAAACACTTCACAGATACGCAGTATTTT
D gene: .
clone size: .
V gene: TRBV5-1
J gene: TRBJ2-3